This TCR beta chain was sequenced during a study of neurological immune-mediated disorders. MiXCR was run by TCRdb on the 5' RACE reads, yielding one entry per CDR3 protein. The table has roughly 88,000 distinct CDR3 sequences, around 3.5% seen once. The CDR3 length is 11 residues. Trimming left V 4 bases short and J 4 bases short, with 4 bases between. The germline gives CDR1 SNHLY, CDR2 FYNNEI. This clonotype has at least ten counts. The sequence derives from a woman aged 45 to 65 with multiple sclerosis. Material for sequencing was PBMCs. The chain combines TRBV2 with TRBJ1-2; D ambiguous. The CDR3 DNA reads as TGTGCCAGCAGTGTAGTCTATGGCTACACCTTC. It yields the protein CASSVVYGYTF.